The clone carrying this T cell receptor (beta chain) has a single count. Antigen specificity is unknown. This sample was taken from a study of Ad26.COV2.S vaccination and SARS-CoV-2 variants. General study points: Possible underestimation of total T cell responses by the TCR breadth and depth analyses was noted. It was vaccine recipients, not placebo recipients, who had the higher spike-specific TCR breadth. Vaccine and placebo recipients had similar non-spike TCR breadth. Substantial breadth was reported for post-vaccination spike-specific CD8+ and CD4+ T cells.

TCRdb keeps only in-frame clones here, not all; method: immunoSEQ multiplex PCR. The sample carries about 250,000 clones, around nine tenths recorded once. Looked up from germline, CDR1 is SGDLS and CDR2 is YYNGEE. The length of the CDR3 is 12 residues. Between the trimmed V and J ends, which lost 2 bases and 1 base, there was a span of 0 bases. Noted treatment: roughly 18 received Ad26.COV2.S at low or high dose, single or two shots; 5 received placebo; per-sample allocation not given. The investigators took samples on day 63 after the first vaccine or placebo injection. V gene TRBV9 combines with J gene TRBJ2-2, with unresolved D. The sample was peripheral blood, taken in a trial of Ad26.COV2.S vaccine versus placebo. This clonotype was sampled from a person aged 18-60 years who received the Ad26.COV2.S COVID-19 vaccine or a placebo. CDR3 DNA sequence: TGTGCCAGCAGCGTGAACACCGGGGAGCTGTTTTTT. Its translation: CASSVNTGELFF.